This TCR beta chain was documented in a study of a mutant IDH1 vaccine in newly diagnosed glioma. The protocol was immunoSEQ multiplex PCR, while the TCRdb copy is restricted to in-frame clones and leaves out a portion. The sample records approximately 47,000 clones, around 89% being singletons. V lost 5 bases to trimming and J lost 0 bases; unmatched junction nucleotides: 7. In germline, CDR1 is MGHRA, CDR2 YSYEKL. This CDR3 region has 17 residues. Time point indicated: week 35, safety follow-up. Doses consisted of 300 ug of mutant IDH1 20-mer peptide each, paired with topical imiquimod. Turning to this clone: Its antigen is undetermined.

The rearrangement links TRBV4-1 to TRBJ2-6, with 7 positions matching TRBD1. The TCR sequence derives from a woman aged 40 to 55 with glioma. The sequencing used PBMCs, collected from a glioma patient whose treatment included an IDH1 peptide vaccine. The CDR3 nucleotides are TGCGCCAGCAGCTGGGACAGCCTCCTCTCTGGGGCCAACGTCCTGACTTTC. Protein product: CASSWDSLLSGANVLTF.